This T cell receptor (beta chain) was sequenced in a study of blood T cells in healthy people across ages. Study results and limitations: Total diversity from one million sequenced T cells was likely underestimated. CMV status of donors was not determined, possibly confounding expanded clonotype changes.

Notes on this clonotype: Its antigen is as yet unknown.

Then a second PCR, running about 6 to 12 cycles, was carried out with a sample-barcoded 5' primer and a J-beta primer mix. All cDNA molecules were each tagged by a template-switch adaptor with 12 random nucleotides. TCRdb re-called the 5' RACE reads through MiXCR, storing one row per CDR3 protein. This sample carries 950,000 to 1,200,000 distinct CDR3 sequences, 35% to 45% of them seen once, and the ten largest clones take roughly 14%. Sequenced material: blood. The sequence came from a man younger than 30 in good health.

The CDR3, as DNA: TGCAGTGCTGCGGCTTCGGAAGTGAGGGAGCAGTTCTTC. Translating it yields CSAAASEVREQFF. The rearrangement uses TRBV20-1 and TRBJ2-1; D gene ambiguous. Germline values: CDR1 DFQATT, CDR2 SNEGSKA (reference sequence). The V end lost 5 bases, the J end lost 10 bases, and 18 bases lay between the germline ends. There are 13 residues in the CDR3.